Listed here are 12 T cell receptor beta chains from one sample, sequenced in a study of T-cell memory formation after mild COVID-19 (TCRdb year 2021). Libraries were made using 5' RACE. TCRdb records Illumina NovaSeq 6000 as the sequencer. Starting from the raw public reads, TCRdb applied fastp trimming at Q25, assembled clones with MiXCR and retained in-frame beta chains. Every CDR3 protein is listed once, alongside the most common genes and DNA of its rows. Across this sample there are about 140,000 distinct CDR3 sequences, with 13% to 15% seen only once. The ten largest clones take up about 14% of the sample. The sequenced sample was PBMCs or a T cell subset sorted from them (not recorded which). These TCRs come from an adult woman who had mild COVID-19 (a few samples of this study predate the infection). The sample titles of this study are shuffled in the database, so cell type and time point are left out; the donor was told from shared clones.

This clonotype has more than one count but fewer than ten. V gene TRBV5-1 combines with J gene TRBJ2-5, with 9 bases that match TRBD2. The V and J ends lost 1 base and 5 bases, in that order; junction bases with no gene match: 3. Germline lookup yields CDR1 SGHRS and CDR2 YFSETQ. CDR3 length: 14 amino acids. CDR3 DNA sequence: TGCGCCAGCAGCTTGCGAACTAGCGGGGAGACCCAGTACTTC. Its translation: CASSLRTSGETQYF.

This clonotype showed up many times. The V call is TRBV15, the J call TRBJ2-7; D remains unclear. The germline V and J ends were trimmed by 1 base and 1 base, with 8 bases remaining between them. The CDR3 runs 14 residues. Germline V gene lookup returns CDR1 LNHNV and CDR2 YYDKDF (reference sequence). CDR3 in DNA: TGTGCCACCAGCAGAGTTCCACAGTCCTACGAGCAGTACTTC. It is translated as CATSRVPQSYEQYF.

V and J are TRBV10-3 and TRBJ2-7, with 8 positions matching TRBD2. The CDR3 covers 14 residues. From germline, CDR1 is ENHRY and CDR2 SYGVKD. Trimming took 2 bases from V and 3 from J; bases not matched to a gene: 3. CDR3 coding DNA: TGTGCCATCAGTGAGACTAGCGGCGACTACGAGCAGTACTTC. Its translation is CAISETSGDYEQYF.

The rearrangement joins TRBV3-1 to TRBJ2-1, with 10 positions matching TRBD2. From germline, CDR1 is LGHDT and CDR2 YNNKEL (reference sequence). The CDR3 is 15 residues long. The junction had 5 bases not matched to a gene; V was cut back by 1 base and J by 8 bases. The DNA for the CDR3 is TGTGCCAGCAGCCAAGTACTAGCGGGGAGGTATGAGCAGTTCTTC. Its translation: CASSQVLAGRYEQFF.

This clonotype was found a few times. The rearrangement joins TRBV9 to TRBJ2-1; D is perhaps TRBD1 or TRBD2 (5 bases each). Trimming left V 0 bases short and J 0 bases short, with 10 bases between. The CDR3 covers 16 residues. CDR1 and CDR2 (germline): SGDLS, YYNGEE. The CDR3 nucleotides read TGTGCCAGCAGCGTAGGAGAGGGGCGCTCCTACAATGAGCAGTTCTTC. It codes for CASSVGEGRSYNEQFF.

This clonotype was observed a few times. This chain connects TRBV4-2 to TRBJ2-1, with a weak D call TRBD1 (6 bases). CDR3 size: 16 residues. The germline V gene encodes CDR1 LGHNA and CDR2 YNFKEQ. V was cut by 1 base and J by 0 bases, with 10 bases left in between. In DNA, the CDR3 is TGTGCCAGCAGCCAAGGGGGGCGCTACTCCTACAATGAGCAGTTCTTC. This codes for CASSQGGRYSYNEQFF.

This clonotype turned up a few times. DNA for the CDR3: TGTGCCAGCGCCGAGGGCTACGAGCAGTACTTC. Protein product: CASAEGYEQYF. The chain combines TRBV2 with TRBJ2-7, with a weak D call TRBD2 (5 bases). V dropped 8 bases and J dropped 3 bases, with 8 bases sitting between them. There are 11 residues in the CDR3. CDR1 SNHLY and CDR2 FYNNEI come from the germline V gene. Full variable domain (outside the CDR3, taken from reference TRBV2 and TRBJ2-7): EPEVTQTPSHQVTQMGQEVILRCVPISNHLYFYWYRQILGQKVEFLVSFYNNEISEKSEIFDDQFSVERPDGSNFTLKIRSTKLEDSAMYFCASAEGYEQYFGPGTRLTVT.

This clonotype was seen a few times. The chain employs TRBV7-6 and TRBJ2-1, with TRBD2 identical over 10 bases. This CDR3 contains 15 residues. CDR1 and CDR2 (germline): SGHVS, FNYEAQ. J gave up 2 bases and V 5 bases, and 3 bases lay outside the gene matches. The CDR3 is CASSAAGGAYNEQFF. The DNA of the CDR3 is TGTGCCAGCAGCGCAGCGGGAGGGGCCTACAATGAGCAGTTCTTC.

The chain carries TRBV6-6 and TRBJ1-3; D remains ambiguous. Trimming left V 4 bases short and J 3 bases short, with 7 bases between. CDR1 MNHNY and CDR2 SVGAGI come from the germline V gene (reference sequence). This CDR3 has 13 residues. The CDR3 protein is CASSSSRGNTIYF. For the CDR3, the DNA is TGTGCCAGCAGTTCCAGTCGTGGAAACACCATATATTTT.

The V gene is TRBV6-2 or TRBV6-3, the J gene TRBJ2-1; maybe TRBD2 (5 bases). The CDR3 length is 13 residues. Germline values: CDR1 MNHEY, CDR2 SVGEGT. V lost 8 bases and J 3 bases, leaving 11 bases between the germline ends. The CDR3 loop reads CASRRTDYNEQFF. The CDR3 DNA reads as TGTGCCAGCCGACGGACTGACTACAATGAGCAGTTCTTC.

The table lists this clonotype with a few counts. The chain carries TRBV6-2 or TRBV6-3 and TRBJ2-6; D gene uncertain. The V gene lost 6 bases and the J gene lost 0 bases, with 6 bases spanning the gap. The CDR3 covers 14 residues. Germline V gene data show CDR1 as MNHEY and CDR2 as SVGEGT. The CDR3 coding sequence is TGTGCCAGCAGCGAGAGCTCTGGGGCCAACGTCCTGACTTTC. It translates to CASSESSGANVLTF.

J is TRBJ2-2 and V is TRBV29-1; tentatively, D is TRBD2 (6 bases). Trimming removed 2 bases at V and 2 bases at J, with 12 bases between. Germline values: CDR1 SQVTM, CDR2 ANQGSEA. The CDR3 length is 15 residues. The CDR3 DNA reads TGCAGCGTTGAATGGGCTAGCGACAACACCGGGGAGCTGTTTTTT. Translated: CSVEWASDNTGELFF.